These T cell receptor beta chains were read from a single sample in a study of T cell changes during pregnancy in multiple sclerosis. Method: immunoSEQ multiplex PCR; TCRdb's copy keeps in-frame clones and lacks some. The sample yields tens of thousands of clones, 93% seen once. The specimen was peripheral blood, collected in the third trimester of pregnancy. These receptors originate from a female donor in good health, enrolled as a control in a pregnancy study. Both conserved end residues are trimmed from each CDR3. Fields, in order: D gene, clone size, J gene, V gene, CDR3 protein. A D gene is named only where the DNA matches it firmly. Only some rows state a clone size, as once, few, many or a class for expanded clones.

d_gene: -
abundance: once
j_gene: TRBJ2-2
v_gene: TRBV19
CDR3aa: ASYRAGELF

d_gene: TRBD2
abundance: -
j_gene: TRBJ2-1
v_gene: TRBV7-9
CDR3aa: ASSLALAGAEQF

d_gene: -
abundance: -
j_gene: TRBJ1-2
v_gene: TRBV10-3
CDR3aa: ATGQIPLNYGYT

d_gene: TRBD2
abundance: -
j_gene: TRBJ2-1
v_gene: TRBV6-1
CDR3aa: ASSEYQGTSRLDEQF

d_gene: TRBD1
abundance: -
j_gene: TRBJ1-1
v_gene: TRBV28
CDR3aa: ASSLVGQRNTEAF

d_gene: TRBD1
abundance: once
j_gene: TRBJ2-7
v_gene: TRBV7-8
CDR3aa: AGYLRDRFYEQY

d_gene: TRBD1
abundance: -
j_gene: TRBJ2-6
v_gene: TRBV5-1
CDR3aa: ASSLVAGGAGANVLT

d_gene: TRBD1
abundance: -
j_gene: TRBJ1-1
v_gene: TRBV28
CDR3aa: ASSLRDRGRNTEAF

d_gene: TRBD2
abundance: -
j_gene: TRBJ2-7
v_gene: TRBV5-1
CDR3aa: ASSLAGASREGEQY

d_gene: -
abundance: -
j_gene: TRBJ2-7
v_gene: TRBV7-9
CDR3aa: ASSLLGRDSSYEQY

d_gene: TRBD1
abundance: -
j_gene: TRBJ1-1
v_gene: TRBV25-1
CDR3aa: ASRHRGMNTEAF

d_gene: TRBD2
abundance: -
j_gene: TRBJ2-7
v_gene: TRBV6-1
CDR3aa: ASRAIAGYEQY

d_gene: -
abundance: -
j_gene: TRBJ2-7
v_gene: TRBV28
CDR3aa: ASSLFGKSGSYEQY

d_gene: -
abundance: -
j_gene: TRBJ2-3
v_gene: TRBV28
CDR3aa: ASSVRNRVATDTQY

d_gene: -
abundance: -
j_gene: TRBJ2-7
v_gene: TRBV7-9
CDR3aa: ASSQLGVGGSYEQY

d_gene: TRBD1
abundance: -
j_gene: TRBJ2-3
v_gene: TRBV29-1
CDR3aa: SFRTGGTDTQY

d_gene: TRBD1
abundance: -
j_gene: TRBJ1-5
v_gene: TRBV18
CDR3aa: ASSPRPGTADQPQH

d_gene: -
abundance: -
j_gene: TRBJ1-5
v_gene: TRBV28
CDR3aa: ASSLPNQPQH

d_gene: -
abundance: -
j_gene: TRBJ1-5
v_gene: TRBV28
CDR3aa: ASSSLNQPQH

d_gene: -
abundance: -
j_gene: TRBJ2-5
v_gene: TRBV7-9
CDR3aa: ASSTARQTNQETQY

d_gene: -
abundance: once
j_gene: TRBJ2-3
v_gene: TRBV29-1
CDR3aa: SVAGGLINTQY

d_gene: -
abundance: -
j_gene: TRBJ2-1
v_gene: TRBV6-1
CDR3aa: ASSDRRGSYNEQF

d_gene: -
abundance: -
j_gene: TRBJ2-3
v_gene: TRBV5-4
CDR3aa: ASSLELTTDTQY

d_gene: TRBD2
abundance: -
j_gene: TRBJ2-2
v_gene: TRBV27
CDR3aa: ASSFLPPSGSTGELF

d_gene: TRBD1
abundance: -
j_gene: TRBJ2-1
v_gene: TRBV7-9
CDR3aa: ASSPQGADYNEQF

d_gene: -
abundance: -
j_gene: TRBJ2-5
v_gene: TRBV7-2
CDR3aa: ASRARPQETQY

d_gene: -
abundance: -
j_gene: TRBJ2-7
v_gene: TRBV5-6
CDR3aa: ASSSAQEDIAYEQY

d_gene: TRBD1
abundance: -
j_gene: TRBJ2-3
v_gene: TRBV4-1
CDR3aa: APRGLVSDTQY

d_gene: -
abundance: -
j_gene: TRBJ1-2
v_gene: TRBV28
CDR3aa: ASRTGTTINYGYT

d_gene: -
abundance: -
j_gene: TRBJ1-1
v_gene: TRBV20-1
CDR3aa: SARGESEAF

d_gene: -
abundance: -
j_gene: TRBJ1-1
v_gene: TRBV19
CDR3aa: ASSIDHNEAF

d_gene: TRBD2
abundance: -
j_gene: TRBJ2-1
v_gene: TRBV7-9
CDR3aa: ASSISGRNNEQF

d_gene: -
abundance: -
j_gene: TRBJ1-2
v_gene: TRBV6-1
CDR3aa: ASLYRYT

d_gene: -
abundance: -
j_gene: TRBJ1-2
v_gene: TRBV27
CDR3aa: ASSGPPGQGRGYGYT

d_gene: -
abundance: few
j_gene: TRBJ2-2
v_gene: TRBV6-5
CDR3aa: ASIYREGAGELF

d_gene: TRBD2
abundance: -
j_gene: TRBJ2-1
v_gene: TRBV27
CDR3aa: ASRLAGVSNEQF

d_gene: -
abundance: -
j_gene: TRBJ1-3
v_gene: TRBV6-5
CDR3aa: ASSSGHFPGNTIY

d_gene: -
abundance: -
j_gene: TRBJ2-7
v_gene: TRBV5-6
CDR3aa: ASSRGLQTYEQY